This TCR beta chain was captured by sequencing in a study of T cells in Graves' hyperthyroidism and ophthalmopathy. TCR beta CDR3 regions were amplified from RNA. HTBI primers were employed in a first-round RT-PCR of the TCR CDR3. TCRdb re-called the multiplex PCR reads through MiXCR, storing one row per CDR3 protein. Here the sample spans under 300,000 distinct CDR3 sequences, roughly an eighth being singletons. Germline loops: CDR1 LNHDA, CDR2 SQIVND (reference sequence). This CDR3 has 16 amino acids. Trimming removed 3 bases at V and 4 bases at J, with 16 bases between. The chain recombines TRBV19 with TRBJ1-5, with D perhaps matching TRBD1 (5 bases). This sequence was found in a woman aged 40 to 50 with Graves' hyperthyroidism. The sample taken for sequencing was blood. CDR3: CASSIRQYKGNQPQHF. In DNA form, the CDR3 reads TGTGCCAGTAGTATCCGACAGTATAAGGGAAATCAGCCCCAGCATTTT. The full variable domain, in which reference TRBV19 and TRBJ1-5 provide the parts outside the CDR3, is DGGITQSPKYLFRKEGQNVTLSCEQNLNHDAMYWYRQDPGQGLRLIYYSQIVNDFQKGDIAEGYSVSREKKESFPLTVTSAQKNPTAFYLCASSIRQYKGNQPQHFGDGTRLSIL.